The source of this T cell receptor beta chain is a study of tumor-infiltrating lymphocytes in oesophageal squamous cell carcinoma. V lost 3 bases and J lost 2, with 9 bases in between. Per the germline V gene, CDR1 is SGHVS and CDR2 is FQNEAQ. This CDR3 contains 14 residues. TCRdb passed the PCR reads through MiXCR, listing each CDR3 protein once. The sample shows approximately 12,000 distinct CDR3 sequences, around 53% of them seen only once. The sequenced sample was esophageal tumor tissue. V and J are TRBV7-8 and TRBJ2-3, with a weak D call TRBD1 (6 bases). The sequence was obtained from a female donor with esophageal squamous cell carcinoma. CDR3 in amino acids: CASSFGDTTDTQYF. CDR3 coding DNA: TGTGCCAGCAGCTTCGGGGACACCACAGATACGCAGTATTTT.